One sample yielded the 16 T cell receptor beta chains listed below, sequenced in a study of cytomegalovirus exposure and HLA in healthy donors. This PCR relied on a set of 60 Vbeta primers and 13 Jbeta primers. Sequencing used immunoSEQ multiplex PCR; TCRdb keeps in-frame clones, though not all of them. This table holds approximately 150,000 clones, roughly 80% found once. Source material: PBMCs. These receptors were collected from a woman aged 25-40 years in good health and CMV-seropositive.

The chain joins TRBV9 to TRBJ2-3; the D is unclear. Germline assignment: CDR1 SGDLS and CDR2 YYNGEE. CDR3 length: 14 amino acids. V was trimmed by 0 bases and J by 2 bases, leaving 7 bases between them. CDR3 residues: CASSVGAFTDTQYF. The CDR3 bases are TGTGCCAGCAGCGTAGGGGCCTTCACAGATACGCAGTATTTT. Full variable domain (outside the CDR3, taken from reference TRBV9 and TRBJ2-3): DSGVTQTPKHLITATGQRVTLRCSPRSGDLSVYWYQQSLDQGLQFLIQYYNGEERAKGNILERFSAQQFPDLHSELNLSSLELGDSALYFCASSVGAFTDTQYFGPGTRLTVL.

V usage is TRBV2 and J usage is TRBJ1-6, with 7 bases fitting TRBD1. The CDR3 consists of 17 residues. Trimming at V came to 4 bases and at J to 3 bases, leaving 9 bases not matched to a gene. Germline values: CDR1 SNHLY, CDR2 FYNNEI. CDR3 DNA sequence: TGTGCCAGCAGTGTTTCCCGGGACAGCCTCTATAATTCACCCCTCCACTTT. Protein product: CASSVSRDSLYNSPLHF.

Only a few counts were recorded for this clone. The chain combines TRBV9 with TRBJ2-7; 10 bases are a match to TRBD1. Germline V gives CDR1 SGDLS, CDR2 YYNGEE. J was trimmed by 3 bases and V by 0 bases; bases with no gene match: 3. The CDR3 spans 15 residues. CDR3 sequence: CASSVGGTGVYEQYF. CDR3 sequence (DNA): TGTGCCAGCAGCGTAGGAGGGACAGGGGTCTACGAGCAGTACTTC.

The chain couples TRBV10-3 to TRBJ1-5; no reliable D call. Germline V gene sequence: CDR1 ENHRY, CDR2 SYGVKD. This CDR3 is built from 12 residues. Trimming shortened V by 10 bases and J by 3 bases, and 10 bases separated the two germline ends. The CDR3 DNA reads TGTGCCAGCAGGTGGCACAATCAGCCCCAGCATTTT. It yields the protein CASRWHNQPQHF.

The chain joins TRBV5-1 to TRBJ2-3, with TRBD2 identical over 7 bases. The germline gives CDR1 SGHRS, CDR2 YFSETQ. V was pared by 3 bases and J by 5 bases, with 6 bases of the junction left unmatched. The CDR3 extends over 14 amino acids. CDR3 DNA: TGCGCCAGCAGCTCGAGGACTAGTGGAGATACGCAGTATTTT. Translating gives CASSSRTSGDTQYF.

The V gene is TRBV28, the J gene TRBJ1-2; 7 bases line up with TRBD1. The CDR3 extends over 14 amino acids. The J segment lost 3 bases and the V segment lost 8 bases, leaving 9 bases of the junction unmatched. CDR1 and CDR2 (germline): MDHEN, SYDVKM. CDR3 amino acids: CASASGQGDYGYTF. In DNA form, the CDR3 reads TGTGCCAGCGCCTCCGGGCAGGGGGACTATGGCTACACCTTC.

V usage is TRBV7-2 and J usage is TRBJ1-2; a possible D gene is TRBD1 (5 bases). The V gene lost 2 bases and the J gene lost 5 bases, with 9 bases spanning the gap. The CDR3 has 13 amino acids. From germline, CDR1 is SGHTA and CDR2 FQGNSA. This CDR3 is CASSLRAGYGYTF. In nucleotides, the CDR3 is TGTGCCAGCAGCTTAAGGGCAGGGTATGGCTACACCTTC.

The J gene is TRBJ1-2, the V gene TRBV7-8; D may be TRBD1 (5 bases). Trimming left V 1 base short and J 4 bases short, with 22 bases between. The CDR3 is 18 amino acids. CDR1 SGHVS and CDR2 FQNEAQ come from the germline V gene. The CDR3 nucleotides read TGTGCCAGCAGCTTAGTTCCGGCAGGGAGGCTCCCCTTCTATGGCTACACCTTC. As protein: CASSLVPAGRLPFYGYTF.

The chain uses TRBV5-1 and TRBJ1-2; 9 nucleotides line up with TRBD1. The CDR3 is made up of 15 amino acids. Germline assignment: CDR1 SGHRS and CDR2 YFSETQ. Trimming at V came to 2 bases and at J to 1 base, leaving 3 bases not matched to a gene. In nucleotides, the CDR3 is TGCGCCAGCAGCTTCGGACAGGGGATTAACTATGGCTACACCTTC. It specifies CASSFGQGINYGYTF.

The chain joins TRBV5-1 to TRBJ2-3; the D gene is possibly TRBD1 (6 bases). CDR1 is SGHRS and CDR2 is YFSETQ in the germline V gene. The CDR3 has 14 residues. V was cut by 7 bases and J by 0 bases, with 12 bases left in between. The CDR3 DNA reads TGCGCCAGCCGCTACAGGGCTAGCACAGATACGCAGTATTTT. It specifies CASRYRASTDTQYF.

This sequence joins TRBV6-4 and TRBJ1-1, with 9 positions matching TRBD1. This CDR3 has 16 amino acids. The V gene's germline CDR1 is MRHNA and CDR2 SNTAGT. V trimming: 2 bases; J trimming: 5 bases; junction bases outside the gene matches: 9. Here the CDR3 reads CASSDIPGTGRTEAFF. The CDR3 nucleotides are TGTGCCAGCAGTGACATTCCCGGGACAGGGAGGACTGAAGCTTTCTTT.

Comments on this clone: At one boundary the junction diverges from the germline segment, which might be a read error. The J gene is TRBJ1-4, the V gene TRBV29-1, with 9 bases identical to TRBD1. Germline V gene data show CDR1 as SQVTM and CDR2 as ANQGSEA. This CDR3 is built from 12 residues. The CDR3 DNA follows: TGCAGCGTTGTCCCGGGACAGGGTGAGCCCTCGTTT. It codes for CSVVPGQGEPSF.

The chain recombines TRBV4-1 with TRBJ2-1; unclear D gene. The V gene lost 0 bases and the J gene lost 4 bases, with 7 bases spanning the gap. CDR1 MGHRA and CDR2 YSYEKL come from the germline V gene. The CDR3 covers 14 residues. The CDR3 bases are TGCGCCAGCAGCCAAGATCCCACTTACAATGAGCAGTTCTTC. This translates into CASSQDPTYNEQFF.

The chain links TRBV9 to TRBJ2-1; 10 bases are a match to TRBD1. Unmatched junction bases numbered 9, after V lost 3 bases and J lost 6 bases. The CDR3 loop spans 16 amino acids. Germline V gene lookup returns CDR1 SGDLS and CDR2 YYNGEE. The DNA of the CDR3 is TGTGCCAGCAGCGGGACAGGGGGGCCGATCTCCAATGAGCAGTTCTTC. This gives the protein CASSGTGGPISNEQFF.

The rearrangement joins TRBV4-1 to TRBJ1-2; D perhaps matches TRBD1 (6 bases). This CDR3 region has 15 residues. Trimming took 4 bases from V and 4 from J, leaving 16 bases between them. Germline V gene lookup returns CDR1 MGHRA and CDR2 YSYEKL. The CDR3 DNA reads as TGCGCCAGCAGCCCCCACAGGGAGATCAGCTATGGCTACACCTTC. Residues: CASSPHREISYGYTF.

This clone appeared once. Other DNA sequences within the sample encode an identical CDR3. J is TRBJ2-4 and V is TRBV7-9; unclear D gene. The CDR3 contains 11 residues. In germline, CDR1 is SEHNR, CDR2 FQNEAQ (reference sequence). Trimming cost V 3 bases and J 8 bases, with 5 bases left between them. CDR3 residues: CASSFSDIQYF. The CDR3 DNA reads TGTGCCAGCAGCTTCTCAGACATTCAGTACTTC.